This T cell receptor beta chain was sequenced during a study of T cell repertoires in cytomegalovirus infection. The wider study: Indicated by public TCR beta signatures were CMV infection and matching HLA type.

TCRdb reanalysed the reads using MiXCR and keeps one entry per CDR3 protein. The data show around 180,000 distinct CDR3 sequences, with 28% seen just once and around 29% held by the top ten. In regard to this clonotype: Antigen unknown.

Whole-study findings and limits: Within the response measured ex vivo, HLA-C-restricted CMV-specific TCR beta clonotypes were dominant. Identification of carriers of CMV plus the relevant HLA was achieved through cumulative public TCR beta family frequency.

J was trimmed by 3 bases and V by 0 bases; bases with no gene match: 8. The CDR3 contains 15 residues. CDR1 is SQVTM and CDR2 is ANQGSEA in the germline V gene. The TCR was taken from a human donor in good health (CMV status not recorded). Some clones in this sample may be carry-over from other donors' samples. Sequencing input: PBMCs. The genes are TRBV29-1 and TRBJ2-7; 7 bases line up with TRBD1. The CDR3 nucleotides are TGCAGCGTTGAAGATCAGCAGGGACAGAACTACGAGCAGTACTTC. This translates into CSVEDQQGQNYEQYF.